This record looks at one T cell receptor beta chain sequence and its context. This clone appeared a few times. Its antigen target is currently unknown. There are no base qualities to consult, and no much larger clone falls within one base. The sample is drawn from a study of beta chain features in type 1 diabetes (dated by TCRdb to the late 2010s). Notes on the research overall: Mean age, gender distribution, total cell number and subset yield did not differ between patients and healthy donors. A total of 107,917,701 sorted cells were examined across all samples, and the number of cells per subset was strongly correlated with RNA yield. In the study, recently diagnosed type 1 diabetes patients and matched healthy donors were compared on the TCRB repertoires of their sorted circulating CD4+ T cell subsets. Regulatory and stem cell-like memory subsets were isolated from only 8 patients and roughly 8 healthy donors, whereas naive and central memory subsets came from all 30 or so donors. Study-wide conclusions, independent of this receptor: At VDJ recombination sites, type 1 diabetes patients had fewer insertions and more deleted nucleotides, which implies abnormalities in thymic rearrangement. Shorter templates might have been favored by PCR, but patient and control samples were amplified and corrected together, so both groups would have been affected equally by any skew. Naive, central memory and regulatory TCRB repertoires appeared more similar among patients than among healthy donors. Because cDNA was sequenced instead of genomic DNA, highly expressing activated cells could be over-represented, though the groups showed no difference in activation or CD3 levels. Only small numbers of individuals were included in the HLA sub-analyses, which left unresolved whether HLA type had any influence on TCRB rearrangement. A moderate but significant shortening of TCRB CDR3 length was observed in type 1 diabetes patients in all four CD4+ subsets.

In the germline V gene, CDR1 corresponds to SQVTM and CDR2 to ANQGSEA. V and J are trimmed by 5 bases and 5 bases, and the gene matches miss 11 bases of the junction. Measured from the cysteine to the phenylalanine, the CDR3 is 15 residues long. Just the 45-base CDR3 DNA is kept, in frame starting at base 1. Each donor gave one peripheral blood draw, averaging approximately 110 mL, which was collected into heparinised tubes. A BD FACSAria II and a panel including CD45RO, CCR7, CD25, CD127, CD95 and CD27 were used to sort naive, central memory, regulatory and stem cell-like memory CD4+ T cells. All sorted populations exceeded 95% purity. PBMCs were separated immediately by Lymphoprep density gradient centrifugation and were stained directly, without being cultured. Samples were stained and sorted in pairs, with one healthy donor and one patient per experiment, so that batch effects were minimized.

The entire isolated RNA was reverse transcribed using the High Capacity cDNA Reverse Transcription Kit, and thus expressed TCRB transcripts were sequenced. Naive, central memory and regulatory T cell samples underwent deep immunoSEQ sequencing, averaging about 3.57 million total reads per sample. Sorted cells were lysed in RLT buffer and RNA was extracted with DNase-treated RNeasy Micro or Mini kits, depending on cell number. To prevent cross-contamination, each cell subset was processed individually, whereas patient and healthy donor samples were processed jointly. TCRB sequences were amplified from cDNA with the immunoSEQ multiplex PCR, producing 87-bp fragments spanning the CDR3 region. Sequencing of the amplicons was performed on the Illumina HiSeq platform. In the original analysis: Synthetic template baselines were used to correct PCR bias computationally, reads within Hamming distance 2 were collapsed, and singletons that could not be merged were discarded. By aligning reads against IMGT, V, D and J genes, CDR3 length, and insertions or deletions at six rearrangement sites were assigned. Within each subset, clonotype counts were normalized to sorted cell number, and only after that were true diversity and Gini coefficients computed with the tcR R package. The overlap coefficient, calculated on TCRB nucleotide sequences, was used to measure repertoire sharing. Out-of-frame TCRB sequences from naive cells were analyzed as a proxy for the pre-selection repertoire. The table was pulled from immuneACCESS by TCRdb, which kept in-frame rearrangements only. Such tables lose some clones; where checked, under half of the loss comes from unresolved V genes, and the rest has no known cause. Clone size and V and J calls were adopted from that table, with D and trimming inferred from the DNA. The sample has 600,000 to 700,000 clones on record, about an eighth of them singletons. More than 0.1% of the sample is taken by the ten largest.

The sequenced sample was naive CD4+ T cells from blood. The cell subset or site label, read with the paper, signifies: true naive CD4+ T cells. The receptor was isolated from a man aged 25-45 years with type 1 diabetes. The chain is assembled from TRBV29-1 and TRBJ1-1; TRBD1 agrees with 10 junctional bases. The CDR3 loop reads CSVLYRTGGGTEAFF. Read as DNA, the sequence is TGCAGCGTTCTCTACCGGACAGGGGGAGGAACTGAAGCTTTCTTT.